Below are 25 T cell receptor beta chains sequenced from a single sample in a study of blood T cell repertoires in COVID-19. TCRdb keeps only in-frame clones here, not all; method: immunoSEQ multiplex PCR. The sample has around 210,000 clones; around 85% are singletons. Material: peripheral blood. The receptors derive from a woman in her seventies with acute or convalescent COVID-19.

The V call is TRBV27, the J call TRBJ2-4, with 7 bases aligning to TRBD2. The CDR3 is 13 residues long. The V gene end was trimmed by 10 bases and the J gene end by 2 bases; junction bases not matched to a gene: 5. Germline CDR1 is MNHEY and CDR2 is SMNVEV (reference sequence). CDR3 protein: CATGGFPKNIQYF. Here the CDR3 DNA reads TGTGCCACCGGGGGGTTCCCCAAAAACATTCAGTACTTC.

This clone was seen a handful of times. V gene TRBV19 combines with J gene TRBJ2-1; 8 nucleotides match TRBD2. Per germline, CDR1 LNHDA and CDR2 SQIVND (reference sequence). J gave up 7 bases and V 7 bases, and 15 bases lay outside the gene matches. There are 16 residues in the CDR3. CDR3 bases: TGTGCCAGTATTCCCCCCGGGACTAGTGGAAAAAATGAGCAGTTCTTC. As protein: CASIPPGTSGKNEQFF.

The chain employs TRBV2 and TRBJ1-1, with D possibly being TRBD1 (5 bases). Germline V lookup: CDR1 SNHLY, CDR2 FYNNEI. The CDR3 runs 14 residues. V was cut by 6 bases and J by 1 base, with 12 bases left in between. CDR3 DNA: TGTGCCAGCAGGGCGGGGGGGTGGAACACTGAAGCTTTCTTT. It codes for CASRAGGWNTEAFF. Together with reference TRBV2 and TRBJ1-1, the CDR3 gives the full variable domain: EPEVTQTPSHQVTQMGQEVILRCVPISNHLYFYWYRQILGQKVEFLVSFYNNEISEKSEIFDDQFSVERPDGSNFTLKIRSTKLEDSAMYFCASRAGGWNTEAFFGQGTRLTVV.

J is TRBJ1-2 and V is TRBV6-1; D unclear. The CDR3 totals 17 residues. Germline V gene sequence: CDR1 MNHNS, CDR2 SASEGT. The V gene lost 0 bases and the J gene lost 6 bases, with 20 bases spanning the gap. CDR3 in amino acids: CASSEASLGRRDNGYTF. For the CDR3, the DNA is TGTGCCAGCAGTGAAGCGTCGCTAGGGAGGCGGGATAATGGCTACACCTTC.

This sequence joins TRBV5-1 and TRBJ1-1, with 10 bases aligning to TRBD1. This CDR3 has 16 residues. Germline V gene lookup returns CDR1 SGHRS and CDR2 YFSETQ. Unmatched junction bases numbered 7, after V lost 2 bases and J lost 3 bases. The CDR3 region has the DNA TGCGCCAGCAGCTTCCGGACAGGGGGTATGGACACTGAAGCTTTCTTT. Amino acid sequence: CASSFRTGGMDTEAFF. Based on the CDR3 plus reference TRBV5-1 and TRBJ1-1, the full variable domain is KAGVTQTPRYLIKTRGQQVTLSCSPISGHRSVSWYQQTPGQGLQFLFEYFSETQRNKGNFPGRFSGRQFSNSRSEMNVSTLELGDSALYLCASSFRTGGMDTEAFFGQGTRLTVV.

V and J are TRBV19 and TRBJ2-2, with a weak D call TRBD2 (5 bases). The length of the CDR3 is 16 residues. The V gene lost 5 bases and the J gene lost 7 bases, with 20 bases spanning the gap. Germline CDR1 is LNHDA and CDR2 is SQIVND (reference sequence). The CDR3 loop is CASSPTGRRKVGELFF. DNA of the CDR3: TGTGCCAGTAGTCCTACCGGACGGAGGAAGGTCGGGGAGCTGTTTTTT. Full variable domain (outside the CDR3, taken from reference TRBV19 and TRBJ2-2): DGGITQSPKYLFRKEGQNVTLSCEQNLNHDAMYWYRQDPGQGLRLIYYSQIVNDFQKGDIAEGYSVSREKKESFPLTVTSAQKNPTAFYLCASSPTGRRKVGELFFGEGSRLTVL.

The chain recombines TRBV12-3 or TRBV12-4 with TRBJ1-5; possible D gene TRBD1, 5 bases. This CDR3 has 13 amino acids. The germline V and J ends were trimmed by 2 bases and 5 bases, with 7 bases remaining between them. CDR3 protein: CASSLRGDQPQHF. Here the CDR3 DNA reads TGTGCCAGCAGTTTAAGGGGCGATCAGCCCCAGCATTTT.

This sequence joins TRBV10-2 and TRBJ2-5, with 9 bases lining up with TRBD2. J was trimmed by 4 bases and V by 6 bases; bases with no gene match: 6. Germline CDR1 and CDR2: WSHSY and SAAADI. There are 14 residues in the CDR3. The CDR3 spells CASRTSGGVETQYF. In nucleotides, the CDR3 is TGCGCCAGCAGGACTAGCGGAGGGGTAGAGACCCAGTACTTC.

This clone was counted between two and nine times. The chain carries TRBV2 and TRBJ1-1, with 8 bases aligning to TRBD1. The trim removed 7 bases at V and 1 base at J, leaving 5 bases unmatched. Germline V gene sequence: CDR1 SNHLY, CDR2 FYNNEI. The CDR3 is 14 residues long. The DNA of the CDR3 is TGTGCCAGCAAGGGTGGACAGGGGAACACTGAAGCTTTCTTT. Its translation is CASKGGQGNTEAFF.

The rearrangement uses TRBV2 and TRBJ2-5; TRBD2 agrees at 8 bases. The CDR3 is 15 residues long. With V trimmed by 5 bases and J by 2 bases, 7 bases remained unmatched. Germline CDR1 SNHLY, CDR2 FYNNEI. In nucleotides, the CDR3 is TGTGCCAGCAGTCTCTCGCGGGGGGAACAAGAGACCCAGTACTTC. The encoded protein is CASSLSRGEQETQYF.

This chain uses TRBV7-2 with TRBJ2-2, with a weak D call TRBD2 (6 bases). The CDR3 has 15 amino acids. Germline CDR1 SGHTA, CDR2 FQGNSA. Deletions cut 6 bases from V and 1 base from J, with 12 bases between. The CDR3 nucleotides read TGTGCCAGCAGGATAATAGCGGTGAACACCGGGGAGCTGTTTTTT. Encoded protein: CASRIIAVNTGELFF.

This clone appeared a few times. The V call is TRBV7-2, the J call TRBJ2-2, with D perhaps TRBD1 (6 bases). Between the trimmed V and J ends, which lost 5 bases and 7 bases, there was a span of 17 bases. The germline V gene encodes CDR1 SGHTA and CDR2 FQGNSA. CDR3 length: 15 residues. This chain's CDR3 is CASSRSTGSVGELFF. In nucleotides, the CDR3 is TGTGCCAGCAGCCGTTCAACAGGGTCAGTCGGGGAGCTGTTTTTT.

This chain joins TRBV27 and TRBJ1-1, with D perhaps TRBD1 (6 bases). Germline V CDR1 and CDR2: MNHEY, SMNVEV (reference sequence). This CDR3 is 14 amino acids long. V lost 6 bases and J lost 11, with 22 bases in between. CDR3 sequence: CASSPAGANLRAFF. The DNA for the CDR3 is TGTGCCAGCAGCCCAGCGGGGGCGAATTTACGGGCTTTCTTT.

This clone appeared a few times. The chain carries TRBV28 and TRBJ1-5, with 12 nucleotides matching TRBD1. The junction had 6 bases not matched to a gene; V was cut back by 5 bases and J by 7 bases. Germline-derived CDR1 and CDR2 are MDHEN and SYDVKM. This CDR3 is built from 15 residues. The CDR3 reads CASSPGQGAWQPQHF. As DNA, the CDR3 is TGTGCCAGCAGTCCGGGACAGGGGGCATGGCAGCCCCAGCATTTT.

This chain uses TRBV5-1 with TRBJ2-5; 7 nucleotides agree with TRBD2. V lost 3 bases and J lost 1; bases outside the gene matches: 3. The V gene's germline CDR1 is SGHRS and CDR2 YFSETQ. The length of the CDR3 is 14 residues. CDR3 residues: CASSSGGSQETQYF. The CDR3 nucleotides are TGCGCCAGCAGCTCCGGGGGGAGCCAAGAGACCCAGTACTTC.

The CDR3 nucleotides read TGTGCCAGCAGCCGCTACAGCACCTCCTATAATTCACCCCTCCACTTT. It translates to CASSRYSTSYNSPLHF. The chain has TRBV7-2 and TRBJ1-6; D unclear. This CDR3 spans 16 amino acids. The V gene lost 5 bases and the J gene lost 0 bases, with 11 bases spanning the gap. The germline gives CDR1 SGHTA, CDR2 FQGNSA.

V usage is TRBV11-1 and J usage is TRBJ2-5; TRBD1 matches 8 bases. V trimming: 5 bases; J trimming: 7 bases; junction bases outside the gene matches: 6. The CDR3 spans 13 residues. CDR1 and CDR2 from the germline V gene are SGHAT and FQDESV (reference sequence). The CDR3 sequence: CASSLDRGRTQYF. The DNA of the CDR3 is TGTGCCAGCAGCCTTGACAGGGGTAGGACCCAGTACTTC.

The chain is built from TRBV18 and TRBJ2-7; a weak D match, TRBD1 (6 bases). CDR1 and CDR2 from the germline V gene are KGHSH and LQKENI. This CDR3 region has 13 residues. The V end was cut by 2 bases, the J end by 6 bases, with 11 bases between. The chain's CDR3 is CASSPGLGAEQYF. Written as DNA, the CDR3 is TGTGCCAGCTCACCAGGATTGGGGGCCGAGCAGTACTTC.

The V call is TRBV6-5, the J call TRBJ2-3; no clear D gene. V lost 2 bases and J 2 bases, leaving 11 bases between the germline ends. CDR3 length: 15 residues. The germline CDR1 and CDR2 sequences are MNHEY and SVGAGI. For the CDR3, the DNA is TGTGCCAGCAGTTACAGCATGGCGGACACAGATACGCAGTATTTT. Amino acids: CASSYSMADTDTQYF.

The rearrangement uses TRBV5-1 and TRBJ1-2; D gene unclear. Germline V CDR1 and CDR2: SGHRS, YFSETQ. Trimming removed 0 bases from V and 8 bases from J, with 11 bases in between. The CDR3 covers 13 residues. The CDR3: CASSLEPQPGYTF. For the CDR3, the DNA is TGCGCCAGCAGCTTGGAACCACAACCGGGCTACACCTTC.

In this sample, this clone turned up once. The chain couples TRBV2 to TRBJ2-7; 8 bases line up with TRBD1. Trimming took 8 bases from V and 3 from J; bases not matched to a gene: 3. This CDR3 contains 12 residues. Germline V lookup: CDR1 SNHLY, CDR2 FYNNEI. CDR3 in DNA: TGTGCCAGCCAGGGGGCCCGCTACGAGCAGTACTTC. Protein sequence: CASQGARYEQYF. Together with reference TRBV2 and TRBJ2-7, the CDR3 gives the full variable domain: EPEVTQTPSHQVTQMGQEVILRCVPISNHLYFYWYRQILGQKVEFLVSFYNNEISEKSEIFDDQFSVERPDGSNFTLKIRSTKLEDSAMYFCASQGARYEQYFGPGTRLTVT.

This chain connects TRBV6-5 to TRBJ1-1, with D uncertain. The germline V gene has CDR1 MNHEY and CDR2 SVGAGI. Trimming left V 2 bases short and J 1 base short, with 5 bases between. The CDR3 consists of 13 residues. The CDR3 loop is CASSYKRNTEAFF. CDR3 sequence (DNA): TGTGCCAGCAGTTACAAGCGGAACACTGAAGCTTTCTTT.

The gene calls are TRBV10-3 and TRBJ2-7, with a weak D call TRBD2 (6 bases). The CDR3 runs 13 residues. Trimming removed 8 bases from V and 2 bases from J, with 13 bases in between. Germline-derived CDR1 and CDR2 are ENHRY and SYGVKD. CDR3 bases: TGTGCCATCGGGAACGGAGGGGCCTACGAGCAGTACTTC. Amino acids: CAIGNGGAYEQYF.

This clone was detected once. The gene calls are TRBV3-1 (or the pseudogene TRBV3-2) and TRBJ2-7; 11 bases fit TRBD2. Losses at the gene ends were 6 bases for V and 3 bases for J; bases not matched to a gene: 7. Looked up from germline, CDR1 is LGHDT and CDR2 is YNNKEL (reference sequence). The CDR3 loop spans 15 amino acids. CDR3 nucleotides: TGTGCCAGCAGAGGCTCCGGGACTAGCGGCTACGAGCAGTACTTC. It encodes CASRGSGTSGYEQYF.

V and J are TRBV12-3 or TRBV12-4 and TRBJ1-2; unclear D gene. This CDR3 contains 13 residues. V lost 6 bases to trimming and J lost 11 bases, with 19 bases between them. The CDR3 nucleotides read TGTGCCAGCAGCCAGCTAGCTACGGCCCTTTACACCTTC. Translation: CASSQLATALYTF.